The 5 T cell receptor beta chains below come from one sample, sequenced in a study of T cell repertoires and HLA-DP antigens (dated by TCRdb to about 2018). Which antigens these TCRs recognize remains unknown. The method behind the library was the immunoSEQ multiplex PCR assay. TCRdb took over this immuneACCESS table, retaining in-frame rearrangements with V and J assigned. Such tables are incomplete; in checked studies, under half of the missing clones stem from an unresolved V gene, and the remainder is unexplained. This sample gives around 90,000 clones in total; around nine tenths of them show up just once. The ten largest account for 1.5% to 2% of the sample. Sequencing was performed on CD4+ T cells from PBMCs. The origin of the receptors is a man between 50 and 59 years old in good health and CMV-seronegative.

The rearrangement uses TRBV2 and TRBJ2-3, with 10 bases identical to TRBD1. Germline CDR1 SNHLY, CDR2 FYNNEI. V was clipped by 6 bases and J by 4 bases; unmatched bases: 10. This CDR3 spans 16 amino acids. The CDR3 spells CASSPLGQGSSDTQYF. As DNA, the CDR3 is TGTGCCAGCAGCCCCCTGGGACAGGGGTCGTCAGATACGCAGTATTTT.

This sequence joins TRBV6-5 and TRBJ2-5, with 7 bases aligning to TRBD1. The CDR3 is 14 amino acids. Germline CDR1 and CDR2: MNHEY and SVGAGI. V dropped 2 bases and J dropped 5; count of bases not matched to a gene: 5. For the CDR3, the DNA is TGTGCCAGCAGTTACCAAACAGGGGTGGAGACCCAGTACTTC. This encodes CASSYQTGVETQYF.

The chain carries TRBV28 and TRBJ1-2, with D unresolved. The CDR3 extends over 13 amino acids. Trimming removed 10 bases at V and 0 bases at J, with 12 bases between. The germline V gene encodes CDR1 MDHEN and CDR2 SYDVKM. CDR3 region: CATRPGSNYGYTF. CDR3 coding DNA: TGTGCCACCCGTCCAGGATCTAACTATGGCTACACCTTC.

This clone has just one count. The chain uses TRBV7-2 and TRBJ2-7, with D possibly TRBD1 on 5 matching bases. The CDR3 consists of 15 residues. CDR1 is SGHTA, CDR2 FQGNSA, per germline. Trimming removed 0 bases from V and 4 bases from J, with 13 bases in between. The chain's CDR3 is CASSLAGRVEYEQYF. Written as DNA, the CDR3 is TGTGCCAGCAGCTTAGCGGGCAGGGTAGAGTACGAGCAGTACTTC.

This chain uses TRBV7-9 with TRBJ2-3; TRBD2 might be the D (7 bases). Germline V gives CDR1 SEHNR, CDR2 FQNEAQ (reference sequence). The V and J ends lost 1 base and 2 bases respectively, with 13 bases between them. The CDR3 is 16 amino acids. CDR3: CASSLGLRGATDTQYF. The CDR3 bases are TGTGCCAGCAGCTTAGGTCTACGGGGGGCCACAGATACGCAGTATTTT.